Reported below is one T cell receptor (beta chain). Antigen specificity is unknown. Additional DNA sequences in this sample encode the identical CDR3. The data are from a study of cytomegalovirus exposure and HLA in healthy donors. Study-level points and caveats: Using a false discovery rate of 0.05, a later analysis showed that 16,951 TCR beta sequences were associated with HLA alleles. Among TCR beta chains of equal frequency, HLA-associated ones were more clonally expanded in a later analysis. For most subjects, TCR beta sequences were reported to predict HLA-A and HLA-B alleles with accuracy.

The germline V gene has CDR1 MNHEY and CDR2 SVGAGI. V was pared by 7 bases and J by 5 bases, with 13 bases of the junction left unmatched. The CDR3 is 15 residues long. The PCR was carried out with 60 Vbeta primers and 13 Jbeta primers. Libraries were prepared by immunoSEQ multiplex PCR; TCRdb keeps only in-frame clonotypes and omits some of them. The sample has roughly 190,000 clones, about 9.4% seen once. J is TRBJ2-5 and V is TRBV6-5; 7 bases line up with TRBD2. This receptor was taken from a woman aged 30 to 39 in good health and CMV-seropositive. Sequenced input: PBMCs. The CDR3 spells CASTKEVGGVETQYF. CDR3 sequence (DNA): TGTGCCAGCACCAAAGAGGTGGGAGGGGTGGAGACCCAGTACTTC.